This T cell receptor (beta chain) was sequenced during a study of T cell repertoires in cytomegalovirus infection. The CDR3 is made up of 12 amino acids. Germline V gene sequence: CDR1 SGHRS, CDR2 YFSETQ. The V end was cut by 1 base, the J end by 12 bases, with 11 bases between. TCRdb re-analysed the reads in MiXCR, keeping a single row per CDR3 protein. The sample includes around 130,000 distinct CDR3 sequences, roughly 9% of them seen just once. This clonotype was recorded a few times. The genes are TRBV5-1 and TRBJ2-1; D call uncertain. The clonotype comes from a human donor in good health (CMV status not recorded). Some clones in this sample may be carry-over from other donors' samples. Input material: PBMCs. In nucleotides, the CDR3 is TGCGCCAGCAGCTTGAATGTCTTCGGGCAGTTCTTC. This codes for CASSLNVFGQFF.